Presented here are 3 T cell receptor beta chains from one specimen sequenced in a study of CD8+ T cells in alopecia areata. This sample's treatment: oral pan-JAK inhibitor, 5-10 mg twice daily. TCR sequencing used cDNA made by reverse transcription of extracted RNA. The data were produced by immunoSEQ multiplex PCR, yet TCRdb's version contains in-frame clones alone and is incomplete. Here the sample spans about 200,000 clones, under 80% being singletons. The specimen comprised CD4+ T cells sorted from blood, sampled around week 50, from a patient treated with tofacitinib. These receptors all come from a human donor with alopecia areata.

The chain couples TRBV11-2 to TRBJ1-2, with D uncertain. CDR1 SGHAT and CDR2 FQNNGV come from the germline V gene. This CDR3 contains 14 residues. Trimming took 3 bases from V and 6 from J, leaving 14 bases between them. The CDR3 protein is CASSFLQRSDGYTF. Written as DNA, the CDR3 is TGTGCCAGCAGCTTCCTCCAACGGAGCGATGGCTACACCTTC.

This clone was found a few times. Compared with germline, one end of the junction differs, possibly owing to a read error. The genes are TRBV29-1 and TRBJ1-2; TRBD1 matches at 7 bases. There are 13 residues in the CDR3. Germline V gene lookup returns CDR1 SQVTM and CDR2 ANQGSEA. The CDR3 sequence: CSVEPPGQPKPIF. The CDR3 region has the DNA TGCAGCGTCGAACCGCCGGGACAGCCAAAACCTATCTTC.

The V and J genes are TRBV7-2 and TRBJ1-2; a possible D gene is TRBD1 (6 bases). Per germline, CDR1 SGHTA and CDR2 FQGNSA. This CDR3 region has 12 residues. The V end was cut by 4 bases, the J end by 5 bases, with 8 bases between. The CDR3: CASSSGQYGYTF. The CDR3 coding sequence is TGTGCCAGCAGCTCAGGACAGTATGGCTACACCTTC.